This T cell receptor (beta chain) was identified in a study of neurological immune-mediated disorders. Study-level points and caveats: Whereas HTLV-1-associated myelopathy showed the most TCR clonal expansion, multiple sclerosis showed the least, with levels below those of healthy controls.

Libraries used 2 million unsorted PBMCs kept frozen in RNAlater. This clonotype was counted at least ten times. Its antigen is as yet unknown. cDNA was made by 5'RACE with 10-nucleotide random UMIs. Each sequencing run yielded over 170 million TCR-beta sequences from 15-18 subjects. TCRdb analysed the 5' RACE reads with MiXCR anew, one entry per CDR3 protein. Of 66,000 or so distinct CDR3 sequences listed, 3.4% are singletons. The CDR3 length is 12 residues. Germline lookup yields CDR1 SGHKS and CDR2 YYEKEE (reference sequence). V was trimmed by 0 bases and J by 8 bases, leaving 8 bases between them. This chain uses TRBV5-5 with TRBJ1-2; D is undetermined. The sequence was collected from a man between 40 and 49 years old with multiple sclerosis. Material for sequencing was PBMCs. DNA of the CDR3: TGTGCCAGCAGCTTGGAAGGTGACGGCTACACCTTC. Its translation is CASSLEGDGYTF.